This TCR beta chain was identified in a study of CD8+CD57+ T cells in acquired aplastic anemia. Study-level findings and limits: Patients had roughly 30 CD8+ CDR3 sequences in common with controls (the shared set).

This clonotype was observed at least ten times. The antigen remains unidentified. All patients picked for sequencing had shown, by flow cytometry, an expansion of CD8+CD57+ cells. A severe acquired aplastic anemia diagnosis applied to all patients. This CDR3 is built from 14 residues. V was pared by 8 bases and J by 0 bases, with 14 bases between. CDR1 is DFQATT, CDR2 SNEGSKA, per germline (reference sequence). TCR beta VDJ and CDR3 profiling used genomic DNA as template. Using its own MiXCR run on the reads, TCRdb lists one record per CDR3 protein. The sample has 100,000 to 150,000 distinct CDR3 sequences, 40% seen once; the top ten hold over 2%.

The chain joins TRBV20-1 to TRBJ2-1; D tentatively fits TRBD1 or TRBD2 (6 bases each). The sample consisted of sorted CD4+, CD8+, or CD8+CD57+ T cells (not recorded which) from PBMCs. The TCR originated in a human donor with aplastic anemia. CDR3 residues: CSTPGGHSYNEQFF. The CDR3 bases are TGCAGTACCCCCGGGGGCCACTCCTACAATGAGCAGTTCTTC.